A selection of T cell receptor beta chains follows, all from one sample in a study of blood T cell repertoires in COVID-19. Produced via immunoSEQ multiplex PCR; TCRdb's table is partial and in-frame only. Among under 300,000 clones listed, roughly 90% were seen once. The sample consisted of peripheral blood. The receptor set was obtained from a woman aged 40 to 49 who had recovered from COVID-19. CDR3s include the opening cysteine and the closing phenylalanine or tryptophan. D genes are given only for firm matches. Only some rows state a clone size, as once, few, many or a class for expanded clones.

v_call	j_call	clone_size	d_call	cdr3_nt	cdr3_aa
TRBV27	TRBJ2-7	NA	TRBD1	TGTGCCAGCAGCCTACAGGGGTCCCCCCTCTACGAGCAGTACTTC	CASSLQGSPLYEQYF
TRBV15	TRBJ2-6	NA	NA	TGTGCCACCAGCTTACTTGGGAGGTTGTCCTCTGGGGCCAACGTCCTGACTTTC	CATSLLGRLSSGANVLTF
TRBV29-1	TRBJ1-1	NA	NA	TGCAGCGTTCCGATGCCAGACAGTACCGAAGCTTTCTTT	CSVPMPDSTEAFF
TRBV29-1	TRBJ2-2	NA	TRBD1	TGCAGCGTAGCCACGCAGGGGGCGTCCACCGGGGAGCTGTTTTTT	CSVATQGASTGELFF
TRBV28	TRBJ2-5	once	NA	TGTGCCAGCAGCCCCGGGGTTAAGGAGACCCAGTACTTC	CASSPGVKETQYF
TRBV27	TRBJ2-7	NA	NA	TGTGCCAGCACCTCTAGCTTCTACGAGCAGTACTTC	CASTSSFYEQYF
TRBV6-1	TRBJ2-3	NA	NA	TGTGCCAGCAGTGAGACTGGTTTCACAGATACGCAGTATTTT	CASSETGFTDTQYF
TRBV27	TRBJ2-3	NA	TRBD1	TGTGCCAGCAGCCCCTTGGGGCCAACAGGGGGCGGCACAGATACGCAGTATTTT	CASSPLGPTGGGTDTQYF
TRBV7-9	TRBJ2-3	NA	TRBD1	TGTGCCAGCAGCGTCGGACAGGCCACAGATACGCAGTATTTT	CASSVGQATDTQYF
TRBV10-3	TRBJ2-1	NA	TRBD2	TGTGCCATCAGCTCGAGCCTAGCGGGAGATGAGCAGTTCTTC	CAISSSLAGDEQFF
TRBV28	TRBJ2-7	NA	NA	TGTGCCAGCAGTTTCCATGCCCCCCTCCGGGTCATGAGCACCTACGAGCAGTACTTC	CASSFHAPLRVMSTYEQYF
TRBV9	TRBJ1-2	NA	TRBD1	TGTGCCAGCAGAGACAGGGCGGATGGCTACACCTTC	CASRDRADGYTF
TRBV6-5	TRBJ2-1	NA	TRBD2	TGTGCCAGCAGCCGGGCGGGAGCGTCCTACAATGAGCAGTTCTTC	CASSRAGASYNEQFF
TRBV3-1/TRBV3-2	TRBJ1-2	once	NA	TGTGCCAGCAGCCCGTCCACAGCGACGCGGGGTGGCTACACCTTC	CASSPSTATRGGYTF
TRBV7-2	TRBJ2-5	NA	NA	TGTGCCAGCAGCTTTTCGCGGCCCTCCGAGACCCAGTACTTC	CASSFSRPSETQYF